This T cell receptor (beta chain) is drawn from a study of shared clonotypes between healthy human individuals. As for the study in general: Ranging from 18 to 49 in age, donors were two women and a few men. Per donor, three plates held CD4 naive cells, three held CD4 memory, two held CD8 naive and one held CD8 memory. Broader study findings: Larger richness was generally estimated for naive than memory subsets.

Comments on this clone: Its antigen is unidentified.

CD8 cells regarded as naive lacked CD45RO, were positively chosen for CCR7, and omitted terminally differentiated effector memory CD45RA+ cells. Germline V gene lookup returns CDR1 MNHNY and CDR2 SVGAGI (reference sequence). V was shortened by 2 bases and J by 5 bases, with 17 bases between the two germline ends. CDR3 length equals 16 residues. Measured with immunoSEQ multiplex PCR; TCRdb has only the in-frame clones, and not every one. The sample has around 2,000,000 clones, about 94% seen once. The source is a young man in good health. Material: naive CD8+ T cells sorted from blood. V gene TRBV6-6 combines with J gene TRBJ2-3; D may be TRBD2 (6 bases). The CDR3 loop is CASSYGSEGLGDTQYF. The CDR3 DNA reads TGTGCCAGCAGTTACGGTTCGGAGGGTCTGGGAGATACGCAGTATTTT.